The present T cell receptor (beta chain) was sequenced within a study of cytomegalovirus exposure and HLA in healthy donors. Sequencing was performed with immunoSEQ multiplex PCR; in TCRdb, only in-frame clones are kept and a portion is missing. The sample has a few hundred thousand clones, around 89% seen once. The CDR3 has 13 residues. Germline-derived CDR1 and CDR2 are ENHRY and SYGVKD. V gave up 7 bases and J gave up 5 bases, with 14 bases separating them. This TCR derives from a young woman in good health and CMV-seronegative. The rearrangement joins TRBV10-3 to TRBJ2-5; D remains unclear. Sequenced: PBMCs. Here the CDR3 reads CAITKTGRETQYF. In nucleotides, the CDR3 is TGTGCCATCACTAAGACTGGAAGGGAGACCCAGTACTTC.